This record looks at one TCR beta chain sequence and its context. Its antigen remains unidentified. No per-base quality is available; no much larger clone lies one base away. Other DNA sequences in this specimen translate into the identical CDR3. These data come from a study of shared clonotypes between healthy human individuals (dated by TCRdb to the early 2020s). Background on the whole study: The cohort included three men and a couple of women between 18 and 49 years of age. For each donor, CD4 naive and CD4 memory were each run on three plates, CD8 naive on two plates, and CD8 memory on one plate. To estimate repertoire size and how much clonotype sharing occurs between individuals, the study deeply sequenced the blood TCR repertoires of several healthy adults. Libraries were prepared and TCR repertoires were sequenced by different laboratories using diverse techniques, in order to increase sequencing depth and limit assay-specific biases. Between about 0.94 and 8.9 billion PBMCs per donor were obtained by leukapheresis.

CD8 naive samples were CD45RO-negative cells positively selected for CCR7, giving a CD45RA+CCR7+ population that excluded TemRA cells. Donors were healthy HIV-negative adults with no recently reported acute infections or vaccinations. Every donor was a Caucasian adult residing in Nashville, Tennessee, USA. After blood collection by leukapheresis, PBMCs were isolated using Ficoll-Histopaque density gradient centrifugation and then cryopreserved in the vapor phase of liquid nitrogen. Analytical flow cytometry was used to check the purity and quantity of every magnetically sorted T cell population. Genomic DNA was isolated from every sorted fraction and measured by UV absorbance on a Nanodrop 2000c. Using the deep immunoSEQ assay, TCR CDR3 regions were amplified from genomic DNA by multiplex PCR. Extracted genomic DNA from each cell subset was spread evenly across all wells of several immunoSEQ 96-well plates, with each plate serving as a replicate. Each replicate PCR for sorted subsets received roughly 0.2 ug genomic DNA, equal to about 30,000 T cell genomes. Purified libraries were measured with a Qubit 3.0 fluorometer, size-checked on a Bioanalyzer 2100, and measured again with the KAPA Library Quantification kit. A separate single-read 150-cycle Illumina NextSeq 550 flow cell was used to sequence each immunoSEQ 96-well plate. The study's processing was this. Because only junctional sequences without quality scores were contained in the immunoSEQ output, filtering matching that applied to full-length reads could not be performed. To assign V/J genes and CDR3, sequences were annotated using PyIR, a Python wrapper for IgBLAST v1.9, with IMGT germline references. Reads were filtered out if the reads had weak V/J assignments (E-value above 1e-6), no CDR3, stop codons, out-of-frame junctions, or ambiguous translated residues. V3J clonotypes were defined as sequences sharing the same inferred V gene, J gene, and CDR3 amino acid sequence. Percentage overlap between repertoires was computed as shared unique clonotypes divided by the size of the smaller repertoire. Richness of each repertoire was evaluated using RTK rarefaction, the Chao1 estimator, and Recon v2.1 estimates of unobserved clonotypes. For all TCRbeta clonotypes obtained by the gDNA method from a handful of donors, generation probabilities were computed with OLGA. Entries here come from immuneACCESS through TCRdb and include only in-frame sequences with V and J called. Some clones fail to appear in such tables; in the studies checked, an unresolved V gene covers under half of the shortfall, and the cause of the remainder is unknown. The DNA gave D and trimming, while V, J and clone size come from that table. In this sample the table shows roughly 850,000 clones, approximately 96% of which occur a single time. Over 0.2% of the sample goes to the ten largest clones.

Results and caveats for the whole study, not just this receptor: Larger estimated clonotype richness was generally found for naive subsets than for memory subsets. Sampling was restricted to blood, and TCR repertoires in tissues likely differ from the TCR repertoires found in blood. Across a few donors, approximately 5% of naive CD4, roughly 3.5% of naive CD8, roughly 2.3% of memory CD4, and under 0.45% of memory CD8 clonotypes were shared. Compared with non-shared clonotypes, clonotypes shared by all four sorted-subset donors had higher generation probabilities. Pairwise subsampling led to the expectation that sequencing depth would affect the degree of clonotype sharing among donors. The small number of donors limited the genetic and exposure-history diversity represented. Incomplete sequencing was indicated by rarefaction of sorted-subset datasets, despite the large sequencing depth.

A distance of 11 bases separates the germline ends of V and J, which lose 0 bases and 8 bases respectively. Inclusive of the bounding cysteine and phenylalanine, the CDR3 is 14 residues long. The only DNA kept is the CDR3, 42 bases in frame from the first base. Per the germline V gene, SGHRS is the CDR1 and YFSETQ is the CDR2. The TCR sequence derives from a young man in good health. Sequenced material: naive CD8+ T cells sorted from blood. The cell subset or site label on this specimen signifies: CD45RA+CCR7+. The chain links TRBV5-1 with TRBJ1-4; TRBD1 is a weak D gene call, 5 bases matching. The CDR3 reads as follows: CASSLGQGKEKLFF. The DNA sequence is TGCGCCAGCAGCTTGGGTCAGGGAAAGGAAAAACTGTTTTTT.